The 20 T cell receptor beta chains given below trace back to one sample, sequenced in a study of blood T cell repertoires in COVID-19. Sequencing used immunoSEQ multiplex PCR; TCRdb keeps in-frame clones, though not all of them. The table records more than 150,000 clones, approximately 80% of them present only once. Specimen: peripheral blood. All receptors derive from a woman between 50 and 59 years old with acute or convalescent COVID-19.

The chain links TRBV4-3 to TRBJ1-5, with unresolved D. V lost 0 bases and J 1 base, leaving 7 bases between the germline ends. The germline V gene encodes CDR1 LGHNA and CDR2 YSLEER. This CDR3 is 15 amino acids long. CDR3 sequence: CASSQEPRSNQPQHF. The CDR3, as DNA: TGCGCCAGCAGCCAAGAACCGAGGAGCAATCAGCCCCAGCATTTT.

CDR3 sequence reads: CASSALPGRRDEQFF. CDR3 bases: TGTGCCAGCAGCGCTTTACCCGGGAGACGGGATGAGCAGTTCTTC. The genes are TRBV7-2 and TRBJ2-1; D is perhaps TRBD2 (6 bases). CDR1 and CDR2 from the germline V gene are SGHTA and FQGNSA. Trimming pared 5 bases from V and 8 bases from J, leaving 19 bases between. The CDR3 covers 15 residues.

The chain employs TRBV12-5 and TRBJ2-1; 12 nucleotides match TRBD2. The CDR3 runs to 16 residues. Looked up from germline, CDR1 is LGHNT and CDR2 is FRNRAP. The V and J ends lost 6 bases and 5 bases, in that order; junction bases with no gene match: 8. The CDR3 DNA reads as TGTGCTAGTGGAAGCGGGACTAGCGGGTGGAACAATGAGCAGTTCTTC. It translates to CASGSGTSGWNNEQFF.

The gene calls are TRBV11-2 and TRBJ2-6; TRBD2 is a possible D gene (6 bases). V was shortened by 3 bases and J by 0 bases, with 6 bases between the two germline ends. The CDR3 consists of 15 residues. From germline, CDR1 is SGHAT and CDR2 FQNNGV. The CDR3 sequence: CASSFGSSGANVLTF. CDR3 nucleotide sequence: TGTGCCAGCAGCTTCGGGAGCTCTGGGGCCAACGTCCTGACTTTC.

The rearrangement joins TRBV6-5 to TRBJ2-7, with 12 bases aligning to TRBD2. There are 13 residues in the CDR3. The junction had 2 bases not matched to a gene; V was cut back by 5 bases and J by 6 bases. Germline lookup yields CDR1 MNHEY and CDR2 SVGAGI. CDR3: CASSMGLAGEQYF. The CDR3 bases are TGTGCCAGCAGTATGGGACTAGCGGGCGAGCAGTACTTC.

The V gene is TRBV25-1, the J gene TRBJ2-7, with TRBD1 matching 7 bases. V shed 6 bases, J shed 3 bases, and the junction held 11 bases outside the gene matches. This CDR3 contains 15 residues. Per germline, CDR1 MGHDK and CDR2 SYGVNS. CDR3 sequence reads: CASRTTSGGSYEQYF. Here the CDR3 DNA reads TGTGCCAGCAGGACGACGTCAGGGGGAAGCTACGAGCAGTACTTC.

This rearrangement joins TRBV2 to TRBJ2-7; TRBD1 might be the D (5 bases). This CDR3 is built from 13 residues. The germline V gene encodes CDR1 SNHLY and CDR2 FYNNEI. V lost 3 bases and J lost 1, with 7 bases in between. The CDR3 protein is CASSDQGSYEQYF. The CDR3 coding sequence is TGTGCCAGCAGTGATCAGGGATCCTACGAGCAGTACTTC.

V usage is TRBV27 and J usage is TRBJ1-2; D may be TRBD1 (5 bases). Trimming cost V 0 bases and J 4 bases, with 9 bases left between them. The length of the CDR3 is 14 residues. The V gene's germline CDR1 is MNHEY and CDR2 SMNVEV (reference sequence). Written as DNA, the CDR3 is TGTGCCAGCAGTTTATCGTGGGGCCCCTATGGCTACACCTTC. Translation gives CASSLSWGPYGYTF.

CDR3 amino acids: CASSGRTGGSTGELFF. CDR3 coding DNA: TGTGCCAGTAGTGGCCGGACAGGAGGGAGCACCGGGGAGCTGTTTTTT. J is TRBJ2-2 and V is TRBV19, with D possibly matching TRBD1 (7 bases). The germline gives CDR1 LNHDA, CDR2 SQIVND (reference sequence). V was pared by 5 bases and J by 4 bases, with 17 bases between. The CDR3 spans 16 residues.

CDR3 in amino acids: CASSSNGEKLFF. The CDR3, as DNA: TGTGCCAGCAGCTCAAACGGGGAAAAACTGTTTTTT. This chain joins TRBV7-8 and TRBJ1-4; D ambiguous. Looked up from germline, CDR1 is SGHVS and CDR2 is FQNEAQ. This CDR3 spans 12 amino acids. V gave up 4 bases and J gave up 8 bases, with 8 bases separating them.

The gene calls are TRBV6-2 or TRBV6-3 and TRBJ2-7; the D is unclear. V was pared by 7 bases and J by 2 bases, with 12 bases between. CDR1 is MNHEY and CDR2 is SVGEGT in the germline V gene. This CDR3 spans 13 amino acids. The CDR3 DNA reads as TGTGCCAGCACCCCTGAGGCCCCCTACGAGCAGTACTTC. It yields the protein CASTPEAPYEQYF.

J is TRBJ1-5 and V is TRBV7-9; unclear D gene. Germline CDR1 reads SEHNR; CDR2 reads FQNEAQ (reference sequence). There are 15 residues in the CDR3. The ends were cut back, 1 base at V and 6 bases at J, with 13 bases in the middle. The CDR3 region is CASSLGYSGSQPQHF. For the CDR3, the DNA is TGTGCCAGCAGCTTAGGGTACTCGGGATCTCAGCCCCAGCATTTT.

The chain combines TRBV5-1 with TRBJ2-5; TRBD2 agrees at 10 bases. The trim removed 0 bases at V and 5 bases at J, leaving 4 bases unmatched. The CDR3 spans 15 residues. Germline V CDR1 and CDR2: SGHRS, YFSETQ. The CDR3: CASSLGAGGLETQYF. The CDR3 DNA sequence: TGCGCCAGCAGCTTGGGAGCGGGGGGGCTGGAGACCCAGTACTTC.

The chain couples TRBV5-4 to TRBJ2-1; a weak D match, TRBD2 (6 bases). The ends were cut back, 4 bases at V and 4 bases at J, with 15 bases in the middle. The CDR3 extends over 15 amino acids. CDR1 is SGHNT, CDR2 YYREEE, per germline (reference sequence). The CDR3 is CASSQNGLFYNEQFF. CDR3 DNA sequence: TGTGCCAGCAGCCAAAATGGACTATTTTACAATGAGCAGTTCTTC.

J is TRBJ1-1 and V is TRBV5-1; 7 positions agree with TRBD1. Trimming at V came to 0 bases and at J to 1 base, leaving 0 bases not matched to a gene. Germline V gives CDR1 SGHRS, CDR2 YFSETQ. The CDR3 sequence is 14 residues long. The CDR3 spells CASSLDRGNTEAFF. The CDR3 region has the DNA TGCGCCAGCAGCTTGGACAGGGGGAACACTGAAGCTTTCTTT. Combining the CDR3 with reference TRBV5-1 and TRBJ1-1 gives the whole variable domain KAGVTQTPRYLIKTRGQQVTLSCSPISGHRSVSWYQQTPGQGLQFLFEYFSETQRNKGNFPGRFSGRQFSNSRSEMNVSTLELGDSALYLCASSLDRGNTEAFFGQGTRLTVV.

The chain uses TRBV9 and TRBJ2-3; 7 bases align to TRBD2. The V and J ends lost 4 bases and 0 bases, in that order; junction bases with no gene match: 8. In germline, CDR1 is SGDLS, CDR2 YYNGEE. The CDR3 has 16 amino acids. CDR3 DNA sequence: TGTGCCAGCAGCACTAGAGCGGGGACTAGCACAGATACGCAGTATTTT. It yields the protein CASSTRAGTSTDTQYF.

This rearrangement joins TRBV25-1 to TRBJ2-1, with 8 bases aligning to TRBD2. The V segment lost 4 bases and the J segment 8 bases; nucleotides outside the gene matches: 10. The CDR3 spans 15 residues. Germline V gene data show CDR1 as MGHDK and CDR2 as SYGVNS. CDR3 nucleotide sequence: TGTGCCAGCAGTGGAGGGTTAGCGGGATTCGATGAGCAGTTCTTC. Amino acids: CASSGGLAGFDEQFF.

The chain has TRBV6-2 or TRBV6-3 and TRBJ2-7; no clear D. The CDR3 runs 13 residues. Germline V gives CDR1 MNHEY, CDR2 SVGEGT. Deletions cut 1 base from V and 3 bases from J, with 7 bases between. The CDR3 nucleotides are TGTGCCAGCAGTTACTTTTCGGGCTACGAGCAGTACTTC. Translating it yields CASSYFSGYEQYF.

This sequence joins TRBV2 and TRBJ1-5; 7 bases are shared with TRBD1. V shed 0 bases and J 7 bases; nucleotides not matched to a gene: 6. From germline, CDR1 is SNHLY and CDR2 FYNNEI. The CDR3 runs 15 residues. CDR3 amino acids: CASSEARARGQPQHF. CDR3 DNA sequence: TGTGCCAGCAGTGAAGCCCGAGCCAGGGGGCAGCCCCAGCATTTT. The full variable domain, completed using reference TRBV2 and TRBJ1-5, is EPEVTQTPSHQVTQMGQEVILRCVPISNHLYFYWYRQILGQKVEFLVSFYNNEISEKSEIFDDQFSVERPDGSNFTLKIRSTKLEDSAMYFCASSEARARGQPQHFGDGTRLSIL.

The V and J genes are TRBV27 and TRBJ1-3, with 8 bases fitting TRBD1. V lost 5 bases to trimming and J lost 6 bases; unmatched junction nucleotides: 12. The germline V gene has CDR1 MNHEY and CDR2 SMNVEV (reference sequence). This CDR3 spans 16 amino acids. CDR3 DNA sequence: TGTGCCAGCAGTCCCTACCTGGGACAGGTGATAAACACCATATATTTT. Protein product: CASSPYLGQVINTIYF.